The entry below gives a single T cell receptor beta chain sequence along with its context. The sample comes from a study of blood T cell repertoires in COVID-19. Across the study: Sites across the United States, Italy and Spain contributed samples from acute and convalescent COVID-19. In each case, the material was cDNA or gDNA derived from T cells, B-cell-depleted T cells, or PBMCs.

J was trimmed by 13 bases and V by 0 bases; bases with no gene match: 11. The CDR3 spans 16 residues. Per germline, CDR1 LNHNV and CDR2 YYDKDF (reference sequence). Authors' methods: Cell counts per sample came from amplifying reference gene primers. Clones were read by immunoSEQ multiplex PCR, and TCRdb kept only the in-frame ones, dropping some. V and J calls and clone size are as listed in that table; D and trimming were resolved from the DNA. The table lists just under 300,000 clones, about 88% of them singletons. This TCR derives from a man aged 65-85 years with acute or convalescent COVID-19. The specimen sequenced was peripheral blood. The chain uses TRBV15 and TRBJ2-4, with 11 bases matching TRBD2. In nucleotides, the CDR3 is TGTGCCACCAGCAGAGATGGGGGCATTACTAGCGGGGGACAGTACTTC. This encodes CATSRDGGITSGGQYF.